What follows is one T cell receptor (beta chain) and its context. The sample contains more than one DNA sequence encoding this CDR3. This sample stems from a study of blood T cell repertoires in COVID-19. Study background: The United States, Italy and Spain were the sources of the acute and convalescent COVID-19 samples. Sample material is recorded as cDNA or gDNA derived from T cells, B-cell-depleted T cells, or PBMCs.

With 5 bases removed from V and 0 bases from J, the gap between germline ends came to 7 bases. Germline V gene sequence: CDR1 SGHTA, CDR2 FQGNSA. The CDR3 totals 13 residues. Authors' methods: Amplification of reference gene primers provided the estimated nucleated cell counts. Profiled with immunoSEQ multiplex PCR; TCRdb holds only in-frame clones, not every one. V, J and clone size reflect that table, while D and trimming were determined from the DNA. The repertoire includes about 160,000 clones, 70% to 90% of them detected once, and roughly 4.1% sits in the top ten. Sequenced sample: peripheral blood. This sequence joins TRBV7-2 and TRBJ1-1, with D hard to call. This receptor was obtained from a woman between 70 and 85 years old with acute or convalescent COVID-19. This CDR3 reads CASSLTVNTEAFF. As DNA, the CDR3 is TGTGCCAGCAGCCTCACAGTGAACACTGAAGCTTTCTTT.